Listed below are T cell receptor beta chains from one sample, sequenced in a study of blood T cell repertoires in COVID-19. Profiled with immunoSEQ multiplex PCR; TCRdb holds only in-frame clones, not every one. The sample carries about 250,000 clones, about four fifths recorded once. The specimen was peripheral blood. These receptors were obtained from a man aged 50-59 years with active or convalescent COVID-19. The CDR3 runs from the conserved cysteine through the conserved F or W. Fields, in order: V gene, clone size, J gene, D gene, CDR3 DNA, CDR3 protein. D genes are given only for firm matches. Not every row has a clone size; where given, it reads once, few, many or a size class.

TRBV28	.	TRBJ2-1	TRBD1	TGTGCCAGCAGGTCGACAGGGGTCAATGAGCAGTTCTTC	CASRSTGVNEQFF
TRBV7-5	.	TRBJ2-7	.	TGTGTCAGAAGACCTACCCCGGGACTAGCGTGGGAGCAGTACTTC	CVRRPTPGLAWEQYF
TRBV4-3	.	TRBJ2-2	.	TGCGCCAGCAGCCCGGCGGCAGGGTCCCGAACGAACACCGGGGAGCTGTTTTTT	CASSPAAGSRTNTGELFF
TRBV6-6	.	TRBJ2-7	.	TGTGCCAGCAGTTACTCCCGCGTTAGCGAGCAGTACTTC	CASSYSRVSEQYF
TRBV2	.	TRBJ1-4	.	TGTGCCAGCACCAAGACAGCAACTAATGAAAAACTGTTTTTT	CASTKTATNEKLFF
TRBV5-1	.	TRBJ2-4	TRBD1	TGCGCCAGCAGCTTAGGAAGGGGGCTGGACATTCAGTACTTC	CASSLGRGLDIQYF
TRBV19	.	TRBJ1-2	TRBD1	TGTGCCACCAGGGGGACAGGGTACTATGGCTACACCTTC	CATRGTGYYGYTF
TRBV6-5	.	TRBJ2-3	.	TGTGCCAGCAGTCTCCAACAGCACACAGATACGCAGTATTTT	CASSLQQHTDTQYF
TRBV9	.	TRBJ2-2	TRBD2	TGTGCCAGCAGCGCCAATCTACTACGGGGGGGCGGCGGGGAGCTGTTTTTT	CASSANLLRGGGGELFF
TRBV6-5	.	TRBJ2-7	TRBD1	TGTGCCAGCCGACAGGGGAAGGACGAGCAGTACTTC	CASRQGKDEQYF
TRBV3-1/TRBV3-2	.	TRBJ2-1	.	TGTGCCAGCAGCCAGGGTAGGGGGACCTACAATGAGCAGTTCTTC	CASSQGRGTYNEQFF
TRBV7-9	.	TRBJ2-1	TRBD2	TGTGCCAGCAGCCCGCGAGGGGGACTAGCGGGGGGGCTCCCCAATGAGCAGTTCTTC	CASSPRGGLAGGLPNEQFF
TRBV7-2	.	TRBJ1-2	TRBD1	TGTGCCAGCAGCCGGGGACAGGGTGGCGGCTACACCTTC	CASSRGQGGGYTF
TRBV3-1/TRBV3-2	.	TRBJ2-3	TRBD2	TGTGCCAGCAGCCTCCTAGCGGCCAGCACAGATACGCAGTATTTT	CASSLLAASTDTQYF
TRBV3-1/TRBV3-2	few	TRBJ1-3	TRBD1	TGTGCCAGCAGCAATTTTCGGGACAGCTCTGGAAACACCATATATTTT	CASSNFRDSSGNTIYF
TRBV7-2	.	TRBJ1-5	.	TGTGCCAGCAGCTCGGTTAGGGGTCAGCCCCAGCATTTT	CASSSVRGQPQHF